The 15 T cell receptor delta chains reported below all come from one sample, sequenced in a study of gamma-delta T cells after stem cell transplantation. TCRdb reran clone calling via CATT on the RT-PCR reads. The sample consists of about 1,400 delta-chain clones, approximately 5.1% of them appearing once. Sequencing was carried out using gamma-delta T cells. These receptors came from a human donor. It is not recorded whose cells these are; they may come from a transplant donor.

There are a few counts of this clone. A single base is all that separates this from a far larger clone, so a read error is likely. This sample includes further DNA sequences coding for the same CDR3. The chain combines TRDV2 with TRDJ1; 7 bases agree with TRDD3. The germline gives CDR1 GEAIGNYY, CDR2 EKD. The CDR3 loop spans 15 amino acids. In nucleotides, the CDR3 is TGTGCCTGCGACACCGTGGGGGGATCAACCGATAAACTCATCTTT. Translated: CACDTVGGSTDKLIF.

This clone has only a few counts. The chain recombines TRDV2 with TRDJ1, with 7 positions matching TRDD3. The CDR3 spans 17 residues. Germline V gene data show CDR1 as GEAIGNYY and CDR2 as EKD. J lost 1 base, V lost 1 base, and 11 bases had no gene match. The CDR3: CACDTLGMGAATDKLIF. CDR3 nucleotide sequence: TGTGCCTGTGACACACTGGGGATGGGGGCCGCCACCGATAAACTCATCTTT.

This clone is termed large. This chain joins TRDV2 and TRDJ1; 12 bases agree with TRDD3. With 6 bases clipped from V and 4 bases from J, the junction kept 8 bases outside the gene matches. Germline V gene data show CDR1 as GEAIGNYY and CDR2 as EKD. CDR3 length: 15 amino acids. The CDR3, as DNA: TGTGCCTGTCTTCGACTGGGGGATACAATCGATAAACTCATCTTT. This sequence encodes CACLRLGDTIDKLIF.

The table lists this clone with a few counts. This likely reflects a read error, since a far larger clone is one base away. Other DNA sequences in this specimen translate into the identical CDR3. CDR3 loop: CACDTLLGDTPEVSWDTRQMFF. The CDR3 nucleotides are TGTGCCTGTGACACCCTACTAGGGGATACCCCGGAGGTCTCCTGGGACACCCGACAGATGTTTTTC. V gene TRDV2 combines with J gene TRDJ3; 8 nucleotides align to TRDD3. The CDR3 is 22 residues long. With 0 bases clipped from V and 0 bases from J, the junction kept 15 bases outside the gene matches. In germline, CDR1 is GEAIGNYY, CDR2 EKD.

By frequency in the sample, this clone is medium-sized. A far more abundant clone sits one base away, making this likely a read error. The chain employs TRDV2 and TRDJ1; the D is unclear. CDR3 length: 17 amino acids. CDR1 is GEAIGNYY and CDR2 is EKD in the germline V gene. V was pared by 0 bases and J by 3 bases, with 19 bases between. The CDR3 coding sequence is TGTGCCTGTGACACCATAGAAGGCGGGACGCACGCCGATAAACTCATCTTT. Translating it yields CACDTIEGGTHADKLIF.

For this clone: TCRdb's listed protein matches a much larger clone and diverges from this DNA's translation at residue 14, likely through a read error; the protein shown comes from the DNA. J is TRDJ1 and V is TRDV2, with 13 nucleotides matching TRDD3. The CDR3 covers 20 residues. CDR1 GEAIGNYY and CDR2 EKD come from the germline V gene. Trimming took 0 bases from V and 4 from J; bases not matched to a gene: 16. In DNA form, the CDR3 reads TGTGCCTGTGACACCGTACCTCATACTGGGGGATACGGTGAGCTCGATAAACTCATCTTT. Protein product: CACDTVPHTGGYGELDKLIF.

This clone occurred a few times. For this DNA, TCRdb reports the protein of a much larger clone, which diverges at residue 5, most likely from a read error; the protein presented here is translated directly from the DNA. The CDR3 region has the DNA TGTGCCTGTGACAACGTCTCCTACCGTTCTACTGGGGGATATGACGATAAACTCATCTTT. Its protein product is CACDNVSYRSTGGYDDKLIF. The chain combines TRDV2 with TRDJ1, with TRDD3 matching 11 bases. Germline CDR1 GEAIGNYY, CDR2 EKD. CDR3 size: 20 residues. Unmatched junction bases numbered 20, after V lost 2 bases and J lost 4 bases.

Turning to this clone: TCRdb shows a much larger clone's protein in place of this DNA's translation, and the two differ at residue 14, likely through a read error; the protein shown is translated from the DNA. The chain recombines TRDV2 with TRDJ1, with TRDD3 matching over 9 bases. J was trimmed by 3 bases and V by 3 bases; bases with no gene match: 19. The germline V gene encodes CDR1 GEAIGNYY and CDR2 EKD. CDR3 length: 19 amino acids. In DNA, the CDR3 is TGTGCCTGTGACTTTTTAGCTTCCTCCGTACTGGGGGACGCCGATAAACTCATCTTT. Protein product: CACDFLASSVLGDADKLIF.

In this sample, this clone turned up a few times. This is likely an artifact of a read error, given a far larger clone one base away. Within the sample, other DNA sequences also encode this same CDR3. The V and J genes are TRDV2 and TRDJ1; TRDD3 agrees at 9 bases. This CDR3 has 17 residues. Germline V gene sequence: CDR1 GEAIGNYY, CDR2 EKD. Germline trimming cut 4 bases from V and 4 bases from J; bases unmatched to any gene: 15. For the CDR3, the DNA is TGTGCCTGTGAGGGCCTCGGTGGGGGATATGCAAACGATAAACTCATCTTT. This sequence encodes CACEGLGGGYANDKLIF.

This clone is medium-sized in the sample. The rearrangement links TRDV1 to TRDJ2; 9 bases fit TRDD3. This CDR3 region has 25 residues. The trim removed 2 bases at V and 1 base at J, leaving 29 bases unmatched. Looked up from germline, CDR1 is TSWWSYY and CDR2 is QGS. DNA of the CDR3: TGTGCTCTTGGGGAAAACTCCTACGGGGGACTGGGGGACCTGCTCCCGAGATTTTTGACAGCACAACTCTTCTTT. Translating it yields CALGENSYGGLGDLLPRFLTAQLFF.

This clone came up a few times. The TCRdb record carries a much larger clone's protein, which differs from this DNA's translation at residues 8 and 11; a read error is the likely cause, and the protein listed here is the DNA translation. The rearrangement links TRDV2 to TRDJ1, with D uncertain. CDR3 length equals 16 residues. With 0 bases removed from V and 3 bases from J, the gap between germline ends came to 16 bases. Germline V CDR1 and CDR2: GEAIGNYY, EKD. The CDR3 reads CACDTVGREYADKLIF. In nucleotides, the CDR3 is TGTGCCTGTGACACCGTGGGTAGGGAGTACGCCGATAAACTCATCTTT.

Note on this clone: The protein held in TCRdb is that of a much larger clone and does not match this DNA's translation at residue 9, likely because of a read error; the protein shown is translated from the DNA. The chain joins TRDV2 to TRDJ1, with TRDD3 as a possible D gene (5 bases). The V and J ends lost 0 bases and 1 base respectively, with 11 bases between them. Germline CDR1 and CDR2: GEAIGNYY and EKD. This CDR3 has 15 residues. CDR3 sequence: CACDTSRGPTDKLIF. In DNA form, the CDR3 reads TGTGCCTGTGACACCTCTAGGGGACCCACCGATAAACTCATCTTT.

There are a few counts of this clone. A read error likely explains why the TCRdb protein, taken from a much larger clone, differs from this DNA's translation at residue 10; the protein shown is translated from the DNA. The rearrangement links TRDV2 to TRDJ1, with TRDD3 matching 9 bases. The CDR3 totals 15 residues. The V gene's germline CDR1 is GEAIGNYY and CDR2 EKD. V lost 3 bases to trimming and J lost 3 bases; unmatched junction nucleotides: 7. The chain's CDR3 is CACDLLGEQADKLIF. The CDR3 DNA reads TGTGCCTGTGACTTACTGGGGGAGCAAGCCGATAAACTCATCTTT.

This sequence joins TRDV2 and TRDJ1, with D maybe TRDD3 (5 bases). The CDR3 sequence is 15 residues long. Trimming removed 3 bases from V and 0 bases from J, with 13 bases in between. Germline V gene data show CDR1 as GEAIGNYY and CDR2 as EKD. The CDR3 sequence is CACDALLAHTDKLIF. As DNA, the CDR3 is TGTGCCTGTGACGCGCTACTGGCCCACACCGATAAACTCATCTTT.

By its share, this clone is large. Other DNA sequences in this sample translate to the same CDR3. CDR3 nucleotide sequence: TGTGCCTGTGACACGGTCAAGGGGGGTGTAAGCTCCTGGGACACCCGACAGATGTTTTTC. The encoded protein is CACDTVKGGVSSWDTRQMFF. V gene TRDV2 combines with J gene TRDJ3; possible D gene TRDD3, 5 bases. This CDR3 is 20 amino acids long. V was pared by 1 base and J by 0 bases, with 18 bases between. Per the germline V gene, CDR1 is GEAIGNYY and CDR2 is EKD.